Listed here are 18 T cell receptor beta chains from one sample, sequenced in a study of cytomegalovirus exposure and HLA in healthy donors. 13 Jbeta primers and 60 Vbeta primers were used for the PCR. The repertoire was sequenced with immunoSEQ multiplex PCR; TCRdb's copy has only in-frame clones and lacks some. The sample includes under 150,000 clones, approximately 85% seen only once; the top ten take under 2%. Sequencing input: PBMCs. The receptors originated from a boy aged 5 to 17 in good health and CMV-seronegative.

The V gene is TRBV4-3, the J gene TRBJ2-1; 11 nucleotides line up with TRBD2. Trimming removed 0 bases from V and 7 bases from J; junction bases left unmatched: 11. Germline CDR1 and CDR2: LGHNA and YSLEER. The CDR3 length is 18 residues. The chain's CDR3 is CASSQEASTSGSWNEQFF. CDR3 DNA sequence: TGCGCCAGCAGCCAAGAGGCCTCCACTAGCGGGAGTTGGAATGAGCAGTTCTTC.

CDR3 residues: CASSRLVSLNEQFF. In nucleotides, the CDR3 is TGTGCCAGCAGCCGACTAGTTTCCCTCAATGAGCAGTTCTTC. The genes are TRBV9 and TRBJ2-1; a possible D gene is TRBD2 (6 bases). CDR3 length equals 14 residues. Germline CDR1 reads SGDLS; CDR2 reads YYNGEE. Trimming took 4 bases from V and 6 from J, leaving 14 bases between them.

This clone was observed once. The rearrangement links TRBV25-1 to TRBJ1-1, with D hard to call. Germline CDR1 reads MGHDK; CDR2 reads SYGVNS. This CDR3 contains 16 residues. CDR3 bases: TGTGTTAACCAGGTCCCAATAACATCGAGTGCATCTGAAGCTTTCTTT. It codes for CVNQVPITSSASEAFF.

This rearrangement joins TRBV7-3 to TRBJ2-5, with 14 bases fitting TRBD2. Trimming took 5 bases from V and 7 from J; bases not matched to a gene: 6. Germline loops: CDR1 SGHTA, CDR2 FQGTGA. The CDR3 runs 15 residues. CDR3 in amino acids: CASSVGTSGSVTQYF. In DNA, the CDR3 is TGTGCCAGCAGCGTAGGGACTAGCGGGAGTGTGACCCAGTACTTC.

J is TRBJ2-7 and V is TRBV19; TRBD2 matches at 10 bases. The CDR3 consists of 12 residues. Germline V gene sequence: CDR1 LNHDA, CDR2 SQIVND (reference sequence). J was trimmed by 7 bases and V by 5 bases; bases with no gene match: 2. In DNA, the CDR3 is TGTGCCAGTAGTTTACTAGCGGGGGAGCAGTACTTC. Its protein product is CASSLLAGEQYF. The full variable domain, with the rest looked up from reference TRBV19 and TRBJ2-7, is DGGITQSPKYLFRKEGQNVTLSCEQNLNHDAMYWYRQDPGQGLRLIYYSQIVNDFQKGDIAEGYSVSREKKESFPLTVTSAQKNPTAFYLCASSLLAGEQYFGPGTRLTVT.

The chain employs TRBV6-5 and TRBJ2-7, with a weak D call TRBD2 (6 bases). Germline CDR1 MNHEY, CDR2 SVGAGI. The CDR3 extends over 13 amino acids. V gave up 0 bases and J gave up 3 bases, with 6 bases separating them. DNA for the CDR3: TGTGCCAGCAGTTACTCAGCGGGCTACGAGCAGTACTTC. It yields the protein CASSYSAGYEQYF.

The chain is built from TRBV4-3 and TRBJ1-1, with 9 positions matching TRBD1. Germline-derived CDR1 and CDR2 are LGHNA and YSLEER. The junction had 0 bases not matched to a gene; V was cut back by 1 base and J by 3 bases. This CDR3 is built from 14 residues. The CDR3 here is CASSQGTGDTEAFF. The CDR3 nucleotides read TGCGCCAGCAGCCAAGGGACAGGGGACACTGAAGCTTTCTTT.

Written as DNA, the CDR3 is TGTGCCAGCAGTTACTCGCCAGGGGGCCTTAATGAAAAACTGTTTTTT. Translation gives CASSYSPGGLNEKLFF. The chain is built from TRBV6-5 and TRBJ1-4; TRBD1 matches at 8 bases. CDR1 and CDR2 (germline): MNHEY, SVGAGI. The length of the CDR3 is 16 residues. V lost 0 bases and J lost 4; bases outside the gene matches: 4.

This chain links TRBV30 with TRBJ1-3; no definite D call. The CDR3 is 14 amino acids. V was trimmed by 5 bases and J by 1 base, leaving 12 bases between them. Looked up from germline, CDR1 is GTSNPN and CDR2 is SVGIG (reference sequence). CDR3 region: CAWGLRGSGNTIYF. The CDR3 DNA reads TGTGCCTGGGGTCTCCGGGGTTCTGGAAACACCATATATTTT.

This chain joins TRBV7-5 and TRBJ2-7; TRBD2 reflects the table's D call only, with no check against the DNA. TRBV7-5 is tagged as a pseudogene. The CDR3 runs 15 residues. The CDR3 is CVRSLVDPIPYEQYF. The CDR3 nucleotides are TGTGTCAGAAGCTTAGTAGATCCCATCCCATACGAGCAGTACTTC.

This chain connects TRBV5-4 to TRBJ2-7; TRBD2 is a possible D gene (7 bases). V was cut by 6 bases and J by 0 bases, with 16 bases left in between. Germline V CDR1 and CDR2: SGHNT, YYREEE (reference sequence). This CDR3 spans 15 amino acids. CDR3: CASTPKGGGSYEQYF. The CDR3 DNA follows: TGTGCCAGCACCCCTAAGGGGGGGGGCTCCTACGAGCAGTACTTC.

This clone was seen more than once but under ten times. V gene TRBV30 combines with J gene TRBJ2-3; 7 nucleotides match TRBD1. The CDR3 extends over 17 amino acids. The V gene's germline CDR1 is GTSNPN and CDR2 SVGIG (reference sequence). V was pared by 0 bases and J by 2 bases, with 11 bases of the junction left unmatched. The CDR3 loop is CAWSVGHRGTPTDTQYF. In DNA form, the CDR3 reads TGTGCCTGGAGTGTGGGGCACAGGGGAACTCCCACAGATACGCAGTATTTT.

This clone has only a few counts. The CDR3 sequence is CAINTGTLNTEAFF. In nucleotides, the CDR3 is TGTGCCATCAATACAGGGACCCTGAACACTGAAGCTTTCTTT. The chain couples TRBV10-3 to TRBJ1-1, with a weak D call TRBD1 (6 bases). The length of the CDR3 is 14 residues. V was pared by 7 bases and J by 0 bases, with 12 bases between. From germline, CDR1 is ENHRY and CDR2 SYGVKD.

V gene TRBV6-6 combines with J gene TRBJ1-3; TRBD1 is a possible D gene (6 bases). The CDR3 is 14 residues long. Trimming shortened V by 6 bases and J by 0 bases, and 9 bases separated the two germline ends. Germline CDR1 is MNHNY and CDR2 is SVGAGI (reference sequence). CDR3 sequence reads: CASRRQVSGNTIYF. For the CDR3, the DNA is TGTGCCAGCAGAAGACAGGTCTCTGGAAACACCATATATTTT.

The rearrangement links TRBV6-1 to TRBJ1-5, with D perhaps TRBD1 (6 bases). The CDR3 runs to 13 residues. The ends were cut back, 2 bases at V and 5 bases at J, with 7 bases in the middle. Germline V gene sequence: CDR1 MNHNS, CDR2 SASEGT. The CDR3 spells CASSEQGYQPQHF. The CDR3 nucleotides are TGTGCCAGCAGTGAACAGGGGTATCAGCCCCAGCATTTT.

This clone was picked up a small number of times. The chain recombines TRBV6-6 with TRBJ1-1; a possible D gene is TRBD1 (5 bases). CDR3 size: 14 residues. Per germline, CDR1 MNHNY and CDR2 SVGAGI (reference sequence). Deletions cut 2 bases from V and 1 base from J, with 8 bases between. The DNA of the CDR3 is TGTGCCAGCAGTTACCTCAGGGAGAACACTGAAGCTTTCTTT. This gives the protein CASSYLRENTEAFF.

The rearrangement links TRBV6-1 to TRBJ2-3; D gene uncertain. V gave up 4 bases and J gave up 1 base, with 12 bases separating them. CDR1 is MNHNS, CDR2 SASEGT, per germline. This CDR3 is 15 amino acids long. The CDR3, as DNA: TGTGCCAGCAGTGCGCGGTGGGTGGGCACAGATACGCAGTATTTT. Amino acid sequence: CASSARWVGTDTQYF.

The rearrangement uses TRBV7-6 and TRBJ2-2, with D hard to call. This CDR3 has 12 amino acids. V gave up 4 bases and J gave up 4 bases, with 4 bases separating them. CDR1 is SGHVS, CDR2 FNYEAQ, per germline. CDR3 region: CASSSFTGELFF. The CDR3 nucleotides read TGTGCCAGCAGCTCGTTCACCGGGGAGCTGTTTTTT.